The present T cell receptor beta chain was sequenced within a study of T cells after yellow fever vaccination. General study points: Only a minor proportion of clonotypes was detected across both CD4 and CD8 compartments.

CDR1 and CDR2 (germline): SGHRS, YFSETQ. V lost 0 bases to trimming and J lost 9 bases, with 16 bases between them. The CDR3 totals 14 residues. 5'RACE template switching generated TCR cDNA, adding a universal primer site and UMIs. TCRdb re-analysed the 5' RACE reads in MiXCR, keeping a single row per CDR3 protein. The data hold roughly 250,000 distinct CDR3 sequences, with roughly 13% observed a single time. This clonotype was picked up a small number of times. Its antigen is as yet unknown. Sequenced material: CD4+ T cells sorted from PBMCs, taken 45 days after the yellow fever booster vaccination. This TCR was sampled from a man between 25 and 39 years old who received the YFV17D yellow fever vaccine. The chain joins TRBV5-1 to TRBJ2-7, with D uncertain. The CDR3 nucleotides read TGCGCCAGCAGCTTGGTTGAGGACCCTCTCTGGCAGTACTTC. Amino acid sequence: CASSLVEDPLWQYF.